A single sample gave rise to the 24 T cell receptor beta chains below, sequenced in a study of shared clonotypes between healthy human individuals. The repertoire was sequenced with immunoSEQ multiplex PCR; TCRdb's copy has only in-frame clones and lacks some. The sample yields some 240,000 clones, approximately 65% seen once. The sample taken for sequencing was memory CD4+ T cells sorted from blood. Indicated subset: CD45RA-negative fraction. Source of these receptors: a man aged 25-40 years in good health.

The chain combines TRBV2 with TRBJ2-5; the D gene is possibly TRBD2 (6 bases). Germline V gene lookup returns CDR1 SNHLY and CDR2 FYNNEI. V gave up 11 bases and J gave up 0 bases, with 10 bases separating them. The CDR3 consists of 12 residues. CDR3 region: CAARDYQETQYF. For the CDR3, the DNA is TGTGCCGCTCGGGACTACCAAGAGACCCAGTACTTC. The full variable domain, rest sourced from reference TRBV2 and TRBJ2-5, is EPEVTQTPSHQVTQMGQEVILRCVPISNHLYFYWYRQILGQKVEFLVSFYNNEISEKSEIFDDQFSVERPDGSNFTLKIRSTKLEDSAMYFCAARDYQETQYFGPGTRLLVL.

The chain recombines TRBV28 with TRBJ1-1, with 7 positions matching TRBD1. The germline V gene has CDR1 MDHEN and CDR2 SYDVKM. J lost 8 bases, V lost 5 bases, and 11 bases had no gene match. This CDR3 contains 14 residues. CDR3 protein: CASSPQQGWLEAFF. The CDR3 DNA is TGTGCCAGCAGTCCTCAACAGGGGTGGCTGGAAGCTTTCTTT. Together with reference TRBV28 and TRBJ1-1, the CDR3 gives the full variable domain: DVKVTQSSRYLVKRTGEKVFLECVQDMDHENMFWYRQDPGLGLRLIYFSYDVKMKEKGDIPEGYSVSREKKERFSLILESASTNQTSMYLCASSPQQGWLEAFFGQGTRLTVV.

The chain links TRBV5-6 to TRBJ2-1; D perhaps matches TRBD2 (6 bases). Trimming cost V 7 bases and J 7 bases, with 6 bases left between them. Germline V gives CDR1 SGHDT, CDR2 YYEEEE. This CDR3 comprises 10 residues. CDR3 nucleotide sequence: TGTGCCAGCGGACTAAATGAGCAGTTCTTC. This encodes CASGLNEQFF.

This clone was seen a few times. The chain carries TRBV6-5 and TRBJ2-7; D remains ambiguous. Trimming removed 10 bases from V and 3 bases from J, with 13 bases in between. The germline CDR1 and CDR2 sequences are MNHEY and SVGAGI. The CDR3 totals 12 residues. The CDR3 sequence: CATRARIYEQYF. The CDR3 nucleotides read TGTGCCACCCGGGCGAGAATCTACGAGCAGTACTTC.

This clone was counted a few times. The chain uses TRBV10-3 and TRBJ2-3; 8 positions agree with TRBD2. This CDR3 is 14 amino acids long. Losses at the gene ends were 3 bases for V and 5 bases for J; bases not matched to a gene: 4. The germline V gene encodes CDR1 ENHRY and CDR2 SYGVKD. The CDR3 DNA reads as TGTGCCATCAGTGATGGTACTAGCGGAGATACGCAGTATTTT. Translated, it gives CAISDGTSGDTQYF.

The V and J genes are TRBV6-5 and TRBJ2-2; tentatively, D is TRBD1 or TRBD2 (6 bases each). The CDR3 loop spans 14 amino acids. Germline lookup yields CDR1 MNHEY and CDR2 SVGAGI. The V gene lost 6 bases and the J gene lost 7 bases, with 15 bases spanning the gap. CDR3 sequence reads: CASRRDIGGGELFF. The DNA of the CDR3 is TGTGCCAGCAGACGGGACATCGGGGGCGGGGAGCTGTTTTTT.

The chain's CDR3 is CASSSGDRGREQYF. CDR3 DNA: TGTGCCAGCAGCTCGGGGGACAGGGGAAGGGAGCAGTACTTC. V is TRBV5-4 and J is TRBJ2-7; 10 bases match TRBD1. Germline CDR1 and CDR2: SGHNT and YYREEE (reference sequence). The CDR3 consists of 14 residues. Trimming cost V 3 bases and J 7 bases; bases outside gene matches: 7.

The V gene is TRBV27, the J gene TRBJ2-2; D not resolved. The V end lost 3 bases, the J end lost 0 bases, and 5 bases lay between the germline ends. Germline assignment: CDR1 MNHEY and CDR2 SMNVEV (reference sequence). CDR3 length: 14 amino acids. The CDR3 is CASSFGPNTGELFF. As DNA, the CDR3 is TGTGCCAGCAGTTTTGGGCCGAACACCGGGGAGCTGTTTTTT.

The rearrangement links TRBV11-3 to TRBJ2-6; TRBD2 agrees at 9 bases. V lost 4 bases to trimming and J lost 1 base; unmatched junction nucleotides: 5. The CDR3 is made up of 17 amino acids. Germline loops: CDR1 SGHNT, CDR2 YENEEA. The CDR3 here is CASSSGTSQSGANVLTF. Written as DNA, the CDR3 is TGTGCCAGCAGCTCTGGGACTAGCCAGTCTGGGGCCAACGTCCTGACTTTC.

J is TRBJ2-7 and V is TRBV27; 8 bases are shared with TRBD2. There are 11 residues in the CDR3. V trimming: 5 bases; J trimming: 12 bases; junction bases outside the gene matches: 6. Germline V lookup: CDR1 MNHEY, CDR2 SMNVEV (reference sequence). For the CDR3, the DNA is TGTGCCAGCAGTACCTTCGCGGGAGGGTACTTC. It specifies CASSTFAGGYF.

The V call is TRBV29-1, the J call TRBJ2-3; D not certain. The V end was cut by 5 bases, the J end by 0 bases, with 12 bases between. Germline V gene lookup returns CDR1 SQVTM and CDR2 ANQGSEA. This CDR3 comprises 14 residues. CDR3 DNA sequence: TGCAGCGTTCGCAATGGACCTAGCACAGATACGCAGTATTTT. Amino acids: CSVRNGPSTDTQYF.

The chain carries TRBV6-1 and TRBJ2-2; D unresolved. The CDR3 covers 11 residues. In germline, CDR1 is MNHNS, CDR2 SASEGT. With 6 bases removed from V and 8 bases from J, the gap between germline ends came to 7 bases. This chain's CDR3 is CASRARGELFF. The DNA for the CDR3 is TGTGCCAGCAGAGCGAGGGGGGAGCTGTTTTTT.

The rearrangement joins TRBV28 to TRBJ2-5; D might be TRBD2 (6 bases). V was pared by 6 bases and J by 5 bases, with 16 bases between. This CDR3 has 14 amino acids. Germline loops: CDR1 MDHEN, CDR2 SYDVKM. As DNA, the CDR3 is TGTGCCAGCAGCCCGGGGGTAAGGGTGGAGACCCAGTACTTC. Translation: CASSPGVRVETQYF.

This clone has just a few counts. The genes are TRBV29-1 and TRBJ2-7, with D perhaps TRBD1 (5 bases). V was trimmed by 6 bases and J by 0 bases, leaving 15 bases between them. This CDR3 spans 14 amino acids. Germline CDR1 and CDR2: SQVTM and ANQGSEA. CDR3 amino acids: CSVRGGADSYEQYF. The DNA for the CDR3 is TGCAGCGTAAGGGGTGGCGCTGACTCCTACGAGCAGTACTTC.

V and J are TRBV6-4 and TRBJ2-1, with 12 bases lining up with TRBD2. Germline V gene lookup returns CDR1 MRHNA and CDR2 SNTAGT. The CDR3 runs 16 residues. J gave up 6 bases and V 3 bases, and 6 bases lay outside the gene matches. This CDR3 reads CASSERATSGSNEQFF. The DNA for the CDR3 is TGTGCCAGCAGTGAGCGGGCGACTAGCGGGAGCAATGAGCAGTTCTTC.

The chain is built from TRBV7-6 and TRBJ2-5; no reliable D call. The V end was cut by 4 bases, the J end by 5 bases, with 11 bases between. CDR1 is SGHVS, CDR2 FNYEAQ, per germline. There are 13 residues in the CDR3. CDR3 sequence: CASSSRLPETQYF. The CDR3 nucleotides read TGTGCCAGCAGCTCGAGGCTCCCCGAGACCCAGTACTTC.

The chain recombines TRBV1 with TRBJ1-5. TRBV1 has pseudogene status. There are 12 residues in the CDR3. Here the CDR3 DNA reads TGCGCCAGCAGCACGGTAAATCAGCCCCAGCATTTT. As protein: CASSTVNQPQHF.

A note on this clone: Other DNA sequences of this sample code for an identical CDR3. The CDR3 is CASSFSGGRVTQYF. The CDR3 coding sequence is TGTGCCAGCAGCTTCTCAGGGGGTCGGGTGACCCAGTACTTC. The V call is TRBV7-2, the J call TRBJ2-5; 7 bases align to TRBD1. This CDR3 has 14 residues. The junction had 8 bases not matched to a gene; V was cut back by 3 bases and J by 7 bases. The germline gives CDR1 SGHTA, CDR2 FQGNSA.

The CDR3 nucleotides read TGTGCCAGCAGCTTGCAGGGACAGAACAATCAGCCCCAGCATTTT. Its translation: CASSLQGQNNQPQHF. V gene TRBV5-8 combines with J gene TRBJ1-5; 7 bases fit TRBD1. Trimming took 1 base from V and 3 from J; bases not matched to a gene: 4. Germline-derived CDR1 and CDR2 are SGHTS and YDEGEE. This CDR3 is 15 amino acids long.

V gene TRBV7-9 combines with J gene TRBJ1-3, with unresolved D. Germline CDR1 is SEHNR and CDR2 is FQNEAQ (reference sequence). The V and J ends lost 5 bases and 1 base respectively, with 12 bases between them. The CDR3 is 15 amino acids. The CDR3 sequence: CASSPNVLSGNTIYF. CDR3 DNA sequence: TGTGCCAGCAGCCCGAACGTACTTTCTGGAAACACCATATATTTT.

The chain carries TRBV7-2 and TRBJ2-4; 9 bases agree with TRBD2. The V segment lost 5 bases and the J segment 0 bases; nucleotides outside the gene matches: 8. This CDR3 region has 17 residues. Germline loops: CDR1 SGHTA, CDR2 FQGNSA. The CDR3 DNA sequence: TGTGCCAGCAGCGACCGGGCTAGCGGGGAAGCCAAAAACATTCAGTACTTC. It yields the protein CASSDRASGEAKNIQYF. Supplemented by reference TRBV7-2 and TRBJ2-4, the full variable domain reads GAGVSQSPSNKVTEKGKDVELRCDPISGHTALYWYRQSLGQGLEFLIYFQGNSAPDKSGLPSDRFSAERTGGSVSTLTIQRTQQEDSAVYLCASSDRASGEAKNIQYFGAGTRLSVL.

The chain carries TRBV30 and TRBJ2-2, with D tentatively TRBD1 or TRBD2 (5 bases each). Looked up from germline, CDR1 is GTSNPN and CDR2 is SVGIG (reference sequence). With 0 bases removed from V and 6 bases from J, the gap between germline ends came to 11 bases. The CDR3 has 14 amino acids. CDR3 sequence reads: CAWSVVQGAGELFF. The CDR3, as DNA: TGTGCCTGGAGTGTAGTCCAGGGAGCCGGGGAGCTGTTTTTT.

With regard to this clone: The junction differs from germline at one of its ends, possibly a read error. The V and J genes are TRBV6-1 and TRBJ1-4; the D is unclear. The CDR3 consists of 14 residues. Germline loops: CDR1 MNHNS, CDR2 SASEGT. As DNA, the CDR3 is TGTGCCAGCAGTGAGGCGACTTCTAAAGAAAAACTGTTTTTT. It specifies CASSEATSKEKLFF.

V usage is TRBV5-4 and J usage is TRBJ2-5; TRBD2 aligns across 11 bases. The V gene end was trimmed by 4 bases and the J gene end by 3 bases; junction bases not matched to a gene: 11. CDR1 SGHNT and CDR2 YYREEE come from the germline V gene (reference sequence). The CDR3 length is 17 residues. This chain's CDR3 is CASSVAAASGRKETQYF. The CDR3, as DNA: TGTGCCAGCAGCGTGGCGGCGGCTAGCGGGAGGAAAGAGACCCAGTACTTC. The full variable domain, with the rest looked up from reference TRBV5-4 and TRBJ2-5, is ETGVTQSPTHLIKTRGQQVTLRCSSQSGHNTVSWYQQALGQGPQFIFQYYREEENGRGNFPPRFSGLQFPNYSSELNVNALELDDSALYLCASSVAAASGRKETQYFGPGTRLLVL.